The entry below describes one TCR beta chain. These data originate in a study of cytomegalovirus exposure and HLA in healthy donors. Trimming took off 0 bases at V and 0 bases at J, with 9 bases between the two ends. This CDR3 comprises 15 residues. Germline assignment: CDR1 SGHRS and CDR2 YFSETQ. Primers: 60 Vbeta forward and 13 Jbeta reverse. TCRdb's table, derived via immunoSEQ multiplex PCR, lists solely in-frame clones and lacks some. This sample's table has about 79,000 clones. The rearrangement uses TRBV5-1 and TRBJ1-1; D possibly corresponds to TRBD1 (6 bases). Sequenced sample: PBMCs. The receptor was derived from a man under 40 in good health and CMV-seronegative. CDR3 coding DNA: TGCGCCAGCAGCTTGGGTGACAGGTTGAACACTGAAGCTTTCTTT. Translation gives CASSLGDRLNTEAFF.